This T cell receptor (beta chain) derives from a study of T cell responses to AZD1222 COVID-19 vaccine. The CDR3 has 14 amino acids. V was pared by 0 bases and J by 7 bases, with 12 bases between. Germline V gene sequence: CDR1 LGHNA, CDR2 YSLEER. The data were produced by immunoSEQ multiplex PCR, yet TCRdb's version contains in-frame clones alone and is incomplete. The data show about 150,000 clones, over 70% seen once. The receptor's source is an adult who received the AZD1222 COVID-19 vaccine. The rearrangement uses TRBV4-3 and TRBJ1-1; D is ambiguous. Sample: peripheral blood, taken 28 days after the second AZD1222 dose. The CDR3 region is CASSQDYSHIEAFF. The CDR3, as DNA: TGCGCCAGCAGCCAAGATTACAGCCATATTGAAGCTTTCTTT.